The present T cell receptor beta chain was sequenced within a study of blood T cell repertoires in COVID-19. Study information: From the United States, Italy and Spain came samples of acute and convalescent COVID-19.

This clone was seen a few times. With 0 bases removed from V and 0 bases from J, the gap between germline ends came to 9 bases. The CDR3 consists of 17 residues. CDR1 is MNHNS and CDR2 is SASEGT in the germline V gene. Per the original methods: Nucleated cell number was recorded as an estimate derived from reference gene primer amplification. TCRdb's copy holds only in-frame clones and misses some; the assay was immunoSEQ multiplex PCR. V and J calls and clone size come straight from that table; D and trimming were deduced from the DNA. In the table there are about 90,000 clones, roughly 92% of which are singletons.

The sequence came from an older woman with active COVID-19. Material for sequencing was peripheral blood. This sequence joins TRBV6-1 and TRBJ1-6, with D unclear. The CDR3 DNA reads TGTGCCAGCAGTGAAGCCGGCGGAAGCTCCTATAATTCACCCCTCCACTTT. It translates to CASSEAGGSSYNSPLHF.